What follows describes a single T cell receptor beta chain. No antigen is known for it. No base qualities exist here, and no much larger clone lies one base off it. This specimen comes from a study of blood T cell repertoires in COVID-19 (dated by TCRdb to the early 2020s). Broadly, across the study: Collaborator samples came from the United States, Italy and Spain and covered acute and convalescent phases of COVID-19. Deeply sampled blood TCRbeta repertoires from subjects exposed to, actively infected with, or recovered from COVID-19 were included in the dataset. Nearly every sample came with metadata listing a de-identified subject ID, COVID-19 status, age in years and sex. The material from the prospective study consisted of cDNA or gDNA derived from T cells, B-cell-depleted T cells, or PBMCs. Where HLA class I and class II types were available, the types were taken from metadata supplied by the sample provider, not from assay-based typing. Samples were obtained from the ongoing ImmuneRACE study (first 160 participants) and from over 1,000 subjects provided by 6 global collaborators. The repertoires were made available in a free public database intended to serve as a resource for research on the immune response to SARS-CoV-2. Overall results and qualifications from the work: The amount of clinical and demographic metadata varied by source and participant and was provided uncurated.

Including cysteine and phenylalanine, the CDR3 has 15 amino acids. Only CDR3 DNA is held: 45 bases, read in frame from base 1. V loses 0 bases of germline sequence and J loses 8 bases, and the interval between the two ends is 11 bases. The germline V gene provides CDR1 LGHNA and CDR2 YNFKEQ. TCRbeta CDR3 regions were amplified from genomic DNA using the immunoSEQ Assay, a bias-controlled multiplex PCR. The paper's processing steps were these. The number of nucleated cells in each sample was estimated from the amplification of reference gene primers within the assay. Sequence reads were collapsed and filtered to measure the absolute abundance of every unique TCRbeta CDR3 rearrangement. For each sample, productive Simpson clonality was calculated as the square root of Simpson's diversity index over productive rearrangements. The clones in this table, taken by TCRdb from immuneACCESS, are in-frame only. Not every clone is retained; where verified, under half of the shortfall comes from an unresolved V gene, and the cause of the rest is unknown. D and trimming were read from the DNA, whereas the V and J calls and clone size are those reported in that table. This sample holds 200,000 to 250,000 clones; roughly four fifths were observed only once. The top ten hold about 9% of the sample.

Participants in the prospective study were aged 18 to 89 years, lived in 20 to 25 United States geographic areas, and enrolled through a virtual design. In the prospective study, participants were assigned to cohorts based on the clinical history participants reported in a screening survey and a study questionnaire. Recovered participants in ImmuneRACE Cohort 3 were defined as having two consecutive negative NP/OP PCR tests, clearance from a healthcare professional, or resolution of symptoms. In the prospective study, whole blood, serum and a nasopharyngeal or oropharyngeal swab were collected from each participant by mobile phlebotomists. Over an approximately 2-month period, participants in the prospective study had the option of providing additional blood draws and questionnaires. Before DNA extraction, blood samples from the prospective study were shipped at room temperature or frozen.

The V and J genes are TRBV4-2 and TRBJ1-6; the D gene is perhaps TRBD1, on 6 matching bases. The TCR sequence derives from a man aged 40-50 years who had recovered from COVID-19. The source material was PBMCs or T cells enriched from blood (not recorded which). The CDR3 in this case is CASSQEKGVYSPLHF. The DNA is as follows: TGTGCCAGCAGCCAAGAGAAGGGGGTGTATTCACCCCTCCACTTT.